This T cell receptor (beta chain) was documented in a study of spatial heterogeneity in lung cancer. Study information: Tumor regions showed TCR transcript counts that correlated strongly with a T cell module score from matched bulk RNA-seq. As counted in raw reads, each unique TCR and UMI combination appeared more than ten times on average.

Trimming stripped 4 bases from V and 4 bases from J, with 17 bases between. CDR1 SGHTS and CDR2 YDEGEE come from the germline V gene. This CDR3 spans 15 amino acids. Study-wide results and limits: Counts of expanded alpha and beta TCRs within tumors tracked the tumor nonsynonymous mutation count. Nonsynonymous mutations, ubiquitous and regional, were tracked respectively by counts of ubiquitous and regional expanded TCRs.

Judged by abundance, this clonotype is medium-sized. Its antigen remains unknown. Time point: sample taken at primary tumor resection. The donors comprised approximately 72 untreated early-stage non-small cell lung cancer patients. TCRdb reanalysed the 5' RACE reads using MiXCR and keeps one entry per CDR3 protein. Altogether some 5,000 distinct CDR3 sequences are present, less than 35% being singletons, with the ten largest covering roughly 28%. The sequencing used lung tumor tissue, collected at surgery. The receptor was isolated from a female donor with early-stage non-small cell lung cancer. This sequence joins TRBV5-8 and TRBJ2-5; the D call may be TRBD1 or TRBD2 (5 bases each). The CDR3 loop reads CASSKTGTGAETQYF. CDR3 nucleotide sequence: TGTGCCAGCAGCAAGACCGGGACCGGGGCAGAGACCCAGTACTTC. Using reference TRBV5-8 and TRBJ2-5 for the parts outside the CDR3, the full variable domain is EAGVTQSPTHLIKTRGQQATLRCSPISGHTSVYWYQQALGLGLQFLLWYDEGEERNRGNFPPRFSGRQFPNYSSELNVNALELEDSALYLCASSKTGTGAETQYFGPGTRLLVL.